This passage covers 9 T cell receptor beta chains from one sample sequenced in a study of technical replicates of blood from a handful of donors. Generated by immunoSEQ multiplex PCR, the TCRdb table keeps only in-frame clones and is missing some. This sample yields around 63,000 clones, of which about 98% are seen a single time; over 0.15% belongs to the top ten. The specimen sequenced was T cells isolated from PBMCs. These receptors were taken from a human donor in good health.

The chain employs TRBV29-1 and TRBJ2-1; 7 bases are a match to TRBD2. The CDR3 runs 12 residues. The V gene's germline CDR1 is SQVTM and CDR2 ANQGSEA. Trimming removed 5 bases from V and 8 bases from J; junction bases left unmatched: 6. The CDR3 region is CSVRGEWYEQFF. The CDR3 DNA reads as TGCAGCGTTCGGGGGGAATGGTATGAGCAGTTCTTC.

V gene TRBV7-9 combines with J gene TRBJ1-2; D is possibly TRBD1 (6 bases). The CDR3 has 15 amino acids. Germline V gene data show CDR1 as SEHNR and CDR2 as FQNEAQ (reference sequence). V was shortened by 5 bases and J by 4 bases, with 17 bases between the two germline ends. CDR3 sequence (DNA): TGTGCCAGCAGCCTTAGACAGGATCCCTCCTATGGCTACACCTTC. It codes for CASSLRQDPSYGYTF.

V usage is TRBV5-1 and J usage is TRBJ1-1; 7 bases fit TRBD1. Germline-derived CDR1 and CDR2 are SGHRS and YFSETQ. The CDR3 has 16 residues. Trimming cost V 4 bases and J 1 base; bases outside gene matches: 10. The CDR3 loop is CASSLRQGPSNTEAFF. CDR3 bases: TGCGCCAGCAGCCTACGACAGGGACCGTCGAACACTGAAGCTTTCTTT.

This sequence joins TRBV5-5 and TRBJ2-5; D unresolved. CDR3 length: 13 amino acids. V was cut by 0 bases and J by 1 base, with 4 bases left in between. Per the germline V gene, CDR1 is SGHKS and CDR2 is YYEKEE (reference sequence). This CDR3 is CASSLVSQETQYF. CDR3 sequence (DNA): TGTGCCAGCAGCTTGGTTAGCCAAGAGACCCAGTACTTC. Supplemented by reference TRBV5-5 and TRBJ2-5, the full variable domain reads DAGVTQSPTHLIKTRGQQVTLRCSPISGHKSVSWYQQVLGQGPQFIFQYYEKEERGRGNFPDRFSARQFPNYSSELNVNALLLGDSALYLCASSLVSQETQYFGPGTRLLVL.

The chain links TRBV28 to TRBJ2-5; D may be TRBD1 (5 bases). V was trimmed by 6 bases and J by 4 bases, leaving 12 bases between them. The CDR3 runs to 13 residues. Germline CDR1 reads MDHEN; CDR2 reads SYDVKM. The CDR3 DNA is TGTGCCAGCAGCCGTCAGGGCCCAGAGACCCAGTACTTC. It is translated as CASSRQGPETQYF.

The rearrangement joins TRBV7-2 to TRBJ2-2; 7 bases line up with TRBD1. J lost 0 bases, V lost 6 bases, and 4 bases had no gene match. From germline, CDR1 is SGHTA and CDR2 FQGNSA. This CDR3 is built from 15 residues. The CDR3 region is CASRMGQPNTGELFF. CDR3 nucleotides: TGTGCCAGCAGAATGGGACAGCCGAACACCGGGGAGCTGTTTTTT.

The chain carries TRBV5-1 and TRBJ2-1, with 13 bases matching TRBD2. CDR3 size: 21 residues. J gave up 2 bases and V 2 bases, and 16 bases lay outside the gene matches. Germline CDR1 SGHRS, CDR2 YFSETQ. The CDR3 protein is CASSLIGTSGEPPKPYNEQFF. The CDR3 coding sequence is TGCGCCAGCAGCTTAATTGGGACTAGCGGGGAACCCCCGAAGCCCTACAATGAGCAGTTCTTC. The full variable domain, in which reference TRBV5-1 and TRBJ2-1 provide the parts outside the CDR3, is KAGVTQTPRYLIKTRGQQVTLSCSPISGHRSVSWYQQTPGQGLQFLFEYFSETQRNKGNFPGRFSGRQFSNSRSEMNVSTLELGDSALYLCASSLIGTSGEPPKPYNEQFFGPGTRLTVL.

The chain links TRBV11-3 to TRBJ2-6, with unresolved D. Germline-derived CDR1 and CDR2 are SGHNT and YENEEA. Trimming took off 2 bases at V and 0 bases at J, with 2 bases between the two ends. The CDR3 contains 14 residues. CDR3 nucleotide sequence: TGTGCCAGCAGCTTACTCTCTGGGGCCAACGTCCTGACTTTC. As protein: CASSLLSGANVLTF.

The chain links TRBV2 to TRBJ2-5; D might be TRBD1 (6 bases). Matching the DNA end better, TRBJ2-7 makes the J call doubtful. Germline V gene lookup returns CDR1 SNHLY and CDR2 FYNNEI. The CDR3 length is 17 residues. CDR3 sequence: CASRARTEVSGYHEQYF. The CDR3 DNA follows: TGTGCCAGCAGAGCCCGGACAGAAGTTTCAGGTTATCACGAGCAGTACTTC.